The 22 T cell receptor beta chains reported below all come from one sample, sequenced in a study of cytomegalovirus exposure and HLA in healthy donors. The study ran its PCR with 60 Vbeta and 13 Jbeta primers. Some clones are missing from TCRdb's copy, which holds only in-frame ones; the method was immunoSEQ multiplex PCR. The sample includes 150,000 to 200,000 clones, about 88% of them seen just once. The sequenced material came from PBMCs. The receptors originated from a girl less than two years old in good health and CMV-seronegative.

CDR3 in DNA: TGTGCCAGCAGCTTATCTCCGGGGGTAGTCTCCTACAATGAGCAGTTCTTC. Protein product: CASSLSPGVVSYNEQFF. The V call is TRBV7-3, the J call TRBJ2-1; D is perhaps TRBD2 (6 bases). The CDR3 has 17 residues. V lost 2 bases, J lost 0 bases, and 14 bases lay in between. Germline V gene sequence: CDR1 SGHTA, CDR2 FQGTGA.

CDR3 in amino acids: CASSSPGLAGDETQYF. CDR3 nucleotide sequence: TGTGCCAGCAGTTCCCCCGGACTAGCGGGAGATGAGACCCAGTACTTC. The V gene is TRBV6-6, the J gene TRBJ2-5; 13 positions agree with TRBD2. The trim removed 4 bases at V and 5 bases at J, leaving 7 bases unmatched. Per the germline V gene, CDR1 is MNHNY and CDR2 is SVGAGI (reference sequence). The CDR3 is 16 amino acids.

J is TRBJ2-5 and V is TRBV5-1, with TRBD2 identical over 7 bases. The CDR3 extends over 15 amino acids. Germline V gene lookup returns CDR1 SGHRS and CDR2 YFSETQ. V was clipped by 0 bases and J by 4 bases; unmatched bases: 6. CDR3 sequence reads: CASSLVVGGRETQYF. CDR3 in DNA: TGCGCCAGCAGCTTGGTAGTGGGGGGGAGAGAGACCCAGTACTTC.

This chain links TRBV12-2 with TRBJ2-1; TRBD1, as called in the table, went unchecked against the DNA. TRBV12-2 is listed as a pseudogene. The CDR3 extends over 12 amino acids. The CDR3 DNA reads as TGTGCAAGTCGCTCAGGGGACAATGAGCAGTTCTTC. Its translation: CASRSGDNEQFF.

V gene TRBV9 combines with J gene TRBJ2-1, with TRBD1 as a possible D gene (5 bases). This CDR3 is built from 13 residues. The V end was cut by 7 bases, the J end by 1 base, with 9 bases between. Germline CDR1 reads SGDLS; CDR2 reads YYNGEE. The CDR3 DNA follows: TGTGCCAGCGGGGCGGATTCCTACAATGAGCAGTTCTTC. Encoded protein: CASGADSYNEQFF.

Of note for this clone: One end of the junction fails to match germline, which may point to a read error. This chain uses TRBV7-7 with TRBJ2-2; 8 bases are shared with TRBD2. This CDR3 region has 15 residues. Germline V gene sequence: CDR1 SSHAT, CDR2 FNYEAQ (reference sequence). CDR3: CASSLGGGHTGELFF. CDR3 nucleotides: TGTGCTAGCAGCTTAGGCGGGGGGCACACCGGGGAGCTGTTTTTT.

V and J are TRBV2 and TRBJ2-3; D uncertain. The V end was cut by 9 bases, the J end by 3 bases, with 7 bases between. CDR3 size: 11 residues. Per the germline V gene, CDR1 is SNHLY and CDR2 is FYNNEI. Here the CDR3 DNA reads TGTGCCAGTGAGATAACAGATACGCAGTATTTT. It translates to CASEITDTQYF. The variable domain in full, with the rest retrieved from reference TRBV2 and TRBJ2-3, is EPEVTQTPSHQVTQMGQEVILRCVPISNHLYFYWYRQILGQKVEFLVSFYNNEISEKSEIFDDQFSVERPDGSNFTLKIRSTKLEDSAMYFCASEITDTQYFGPGTRLTVL.

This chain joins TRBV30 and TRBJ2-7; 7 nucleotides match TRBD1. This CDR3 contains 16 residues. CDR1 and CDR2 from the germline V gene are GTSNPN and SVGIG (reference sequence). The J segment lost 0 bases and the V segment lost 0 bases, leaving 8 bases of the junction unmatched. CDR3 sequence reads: CAWSVKRRQGSYEQYF. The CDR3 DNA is TGTGCCTGGAGTGTAAAACGCCGACAGGGCTCCTACGAGCAGTACTTC.

Here the CDR3 DNA reads TGTGCCAGCAGTTCCGACTCTCCAGGGGGCACAGATACGCAGTATTTT. This encodes CASSSDSPGGTDTQYF. J is TRBJ2-3 and V is TRBV2; D perhaps matches TRBD1 (6 bases). The V gene lost 5 bases and the J gene lost 1 base, with 16 bases spanning the gap. The CDR3 extends over 16 amino acids. Germline V gene sequence: CDR1 SNHLY, CDR2 FYNNEI. Looking up the rest from reference TRBV2 and TRBJ2-3 gives the full variable domain: EPEVTQTPSHQVTQMGQEVILRCVPISNHLYFYWYRQILGQKVEFLVSFYNNEISEKSEIFDDQFSVERPDGSNFTLKIRSTKLEDSAMYFCASSSDSPGGTDTQYFGPGTRLTVL.

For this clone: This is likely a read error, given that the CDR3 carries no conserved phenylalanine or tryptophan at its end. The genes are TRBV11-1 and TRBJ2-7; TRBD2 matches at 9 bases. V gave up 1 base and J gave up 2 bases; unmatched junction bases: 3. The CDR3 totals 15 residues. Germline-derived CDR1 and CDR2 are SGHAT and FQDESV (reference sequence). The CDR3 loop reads CASSLGTSVPYEQYS. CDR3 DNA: TGTGCCAGCAGCTTAGGGACTAGCGTCCCCTACGAGCAGTACTCC.

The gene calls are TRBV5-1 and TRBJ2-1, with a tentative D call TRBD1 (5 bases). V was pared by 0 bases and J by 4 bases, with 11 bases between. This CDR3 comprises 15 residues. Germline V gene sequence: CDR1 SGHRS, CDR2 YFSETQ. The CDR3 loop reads CASSLGDSGYNEQFF. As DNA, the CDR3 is TGCGCCAGCAGCTTGGGAGACAGTGGGTACAATGAGCAGTTCTTC.

In nucleotides, the CDR3 is TGCAGCGTTGATGGGAGGGTACCTTACTATGGCTACACCTTC. Its translation is CSVDGRVPYYGYTF. The chain recombines TRBV29-1 with TRBJ1-2; no definite D call. Per the germline V gene, CDR1 is SQVTM and CDR2 is ANQGSEA. The CDR3 has 14 amino acids. V gave up 3 bases and J gave up 3 bases, with 14 bases separating them.

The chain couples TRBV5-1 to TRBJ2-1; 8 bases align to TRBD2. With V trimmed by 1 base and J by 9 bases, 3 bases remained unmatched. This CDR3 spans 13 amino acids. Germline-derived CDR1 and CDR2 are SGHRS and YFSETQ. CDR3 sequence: CASSLSTSGEQFF. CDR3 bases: TGCGCCAGCAGCTTGAGTACTAGCGGTGAGCAGTTCTTC.

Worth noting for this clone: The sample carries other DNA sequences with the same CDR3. The DNA for the CDR3 is TGTGCCAGCAGCCCCCAGGGTCAGCCCCAGCATTTT. As protein: CASSPQGQPQHF. The chain uses TRBV27 and TRBJ1-5, with D tentatively TRBD1 (5 bases). This CDR3 contains 12 residues. Germline CDR1 and CDR2: MNHEY and SMNVEV (reference sequence). V was trimmed by 6 bases and J by 6 bases, leaving 9 bases between them.

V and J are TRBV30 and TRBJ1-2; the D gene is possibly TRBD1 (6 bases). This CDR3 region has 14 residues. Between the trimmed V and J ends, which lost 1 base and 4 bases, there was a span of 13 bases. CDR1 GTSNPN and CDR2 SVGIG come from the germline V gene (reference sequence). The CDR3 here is CAWSEVGGGYGYTF. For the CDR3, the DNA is TGTGCCTGGAGTGAAGTTGGGGGCGGCTATGGCTACACCTTC.

The CDR3: CASSLQGANYNEQFF. CDR3 sequence (DNA): TGTGCCAGCAGCCTACAGGGGGCTAACTACAATGAGCAGTTCTTC. The chain carries TRBV6-5 and TRBJ2-1; TRBD1 agrees at 9 bases. This CDR3 has 15 residues. Germline loops: CDR1 MNHEY, CDR2 SVGAGI. With 6 bases clipped from V and 3 bases from J, the junction kept 6 bases outside the gene matches.

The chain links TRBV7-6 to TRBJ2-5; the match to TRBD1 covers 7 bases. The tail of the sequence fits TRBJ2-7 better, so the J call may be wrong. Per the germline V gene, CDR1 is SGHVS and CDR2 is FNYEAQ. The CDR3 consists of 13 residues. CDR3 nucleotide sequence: TGTGCCAGCAGCTCGGGACAGTACTACGAGCAGTACTTC. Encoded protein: CASSSGQYYEQYF.

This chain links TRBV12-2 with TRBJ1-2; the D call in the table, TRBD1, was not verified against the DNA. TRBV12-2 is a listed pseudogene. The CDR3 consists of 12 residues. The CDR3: CASRRTGCGYTF. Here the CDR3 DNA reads TGTGCAAGTCGTCGGACAGGGTGTGGCTACACCTTC.

The CDR3 region is CASSFQGNSPLHF. The DNA of the CDR3 is TGTGCCAGTAGTTTCCAGGGCAATTCACCCCTCCACTTT. The chain uses TRBV19 and TRBJ1-6; weak D call: TRBD1 (5 bases). The length of the CDR3 is 13 residues. From germline, CDR1 is LNHDA and CDR2 SQIVND (reference sequence). Trimming shortened V by 5 bases and J by 7 bases, and 9 bases separated the two germline ends.

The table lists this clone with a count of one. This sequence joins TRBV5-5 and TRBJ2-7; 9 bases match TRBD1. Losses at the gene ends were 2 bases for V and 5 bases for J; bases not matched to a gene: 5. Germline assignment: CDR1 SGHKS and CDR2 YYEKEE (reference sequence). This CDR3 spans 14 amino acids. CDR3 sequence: CASSFPGQGDEQYF. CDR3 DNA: TGTGCCAGCAGCTTCCCGGGACAGGGCGACGAGCAGTACTTC.

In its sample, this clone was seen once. The CDR3, as DNA: TGTGCCAGCAGTTCAGACCCGGGACAGGGGTCGTACGAGCAGTACTTC. Translation: CASSSDPGQGSYEQYF. The chain combines TRBV27 with TRBJ2-7, with 10 bases lining up with TRBD1. This CDR3 contains 16 residues. CDR1 is MNHEY and CDR2 is SMNVEV in the germline V gene (reference sequence). The V segment lost 4 bases and the J segment 4 bases; nucleotides outside the gene matches: 10.

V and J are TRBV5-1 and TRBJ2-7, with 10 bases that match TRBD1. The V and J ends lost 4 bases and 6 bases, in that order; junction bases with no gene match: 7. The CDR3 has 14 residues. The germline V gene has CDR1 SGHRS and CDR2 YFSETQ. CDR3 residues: CASSVPGQGREQYF. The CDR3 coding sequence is TGCGCCAGCAGCGTACCGGGACAGGGGCGCGAGCAGTACTTC.